The subject of this entry is one T cell receptor (beta chain). The data stem from a study of blood T cells in healthy people across ages. The germline V and J ends were trimmed by 6 bases and 3 bases, with 15 bases remaining between them. The CDR3 length is 14 residues. Germline V CDR1 and CDR2: MNHEY, SVGAGI. Through a sample-barcoded 5' primer and a J-beta primer mix, a second PCR was run for roughly 6 to 12 cycles. Using its own MiXCR run on the 5' RACE reads, TCRdb lists one record per CDR3 protein. This sample has 600,000 to 1,000,000 distinct CDR3 sequences, with roughly 60% found just once. Sequences were obtained from blood. The origin of this receptor is a man between 25 and 39 years old in good health. The rearrangement joins TRBV6-5 to TRBJ2-7; either TRBD1 or TRBD2 may supply D (7 bases each). CDR3 DNA sequence: TGTGCCAGCAGCCTCGACAGGGACTACTACGAGCAGTACTTC. Translation gives CASSLDRDYYEQYF.